The 30 T cell receptor beta chains in this list originate from one sample, sequenced in a study of T cell changes during pregnancy in multiple sclerosis (dated by TCRdb to between 2017 and 2020). Library method: the immunoSEQ multiplex PCR assay. Entries here come from immuneACCESS through TCRdb and include only in-frame sequences with V and J called. Some clones fail to appear in such tables; in the studies checked, an unresolved V gene covers under half of the shortfall, and the cause of the remainder is unknown. Across this sample there are 30,000 to 40,000 clones, with approximately 89% seen only once. Roughly a tenth of the sample belongs to the ten largest clones. This specimen consisted of CD8+ T cells from peripheral blood mononuclear cells, obtained in the second trimester of pregnancy. The receptors come from a female donor with multiple sclerosis, enrolled in a pregnancy study.

V is TRBV5-1 and J is TRBJ1-2; possibly TRBD1 for D (5 bases). Germline assignment: CDR1 SGHRS and CDR2 YFSETQ. The CDR3 loop spans 15 amino acids. V was trimmed by 0 bases and J by 6 bases, leaving 15 bases between them. The CDR3 sequence: CASSLVMQGIDGYTF. The CDR3 coding sequence is TGCGCCAGCAGCTTGGTAATGCAGGGCATCGATGGCTACACCTTC.

This clone was counted a few times. The chain recombines TRBV15 with TRBJ2-7, with TRBD1 as a possible D gene (6 bases). Germline loops: CDR1 LNHNV, CDR2 YYDKDF (reference sequence). V lost 0 bases and J lost 1, with 25 bases in between. This CDR3 is built from 20 residues. The CDR3 spells CATSRDHLGDFLQGSYEQYF. CDR3 sequence (DNA): TGTGCCACCAGCAGAGATCATCTGGGAGATTTCCTTCAGGGGTCCTACGAGCAGTACTTC.

The V call is TRBV5-1, the J call TRBJ2-7; TRBD2 aligns across 7 bases. Trimming cost V 6 bases and J 3 bases; bases outside gene matches: 6. This CDR3 comprises 13 residues. CDR1 is SGHRS and CDR2 is YFSETQ in the germline V gene. The CDR3 region is CASKAGDNYEQYF. CDR3 bases: TGCGCCAGCAAGGCGGGAGACAACTACGAGCAGTACTTC.

CDR3: CASSLVGGGVETQYF. The CDR3 DNA reads TGTGCCAGCAGCTTAGTGGGCGGGGGTGTCGAGACCCAGTACTTC. The rearrangement uses TRBV7-8 and TRBJ2-5; 7 bases are shared with TRBD2. V was pared by 1 base and J by 5 bases, with 7 bases of the junction left unmatched. The CDR3 loop spans 15 amino acids. Germline assignment: CDR1 SGHVS and CDR2 FQNEAQ.

The J gene is TRBJ2-1, the V gene TRBV2; tentative D call: TRBD1 (6 bases). With 3 bases removed from V and 8 bases from J, the gap between germline ends came to 17 bases. The CDR3 covers 15 residues. Germline CDR1 reads SNHLY; CDR2 reads FYNNEI. This chain's CDR3 is CASSEWPGEADEQFF. CDR3 sequence (DNA): TGTGCCAGCAGTGAGTGGCCAGGGGAAGCTGATGAGCAGTTCTTC.

This clone was found once. The chain carries TRBV28 and TRBJ2-1, with D perhaps matching TRBD2 (5 bases). The V end was cut by 2 bases, the J end by 1 base, with 9 bases between. The CDR3 sequence is 15 residues long. Germline-derived CDR1 and CDR2 are MDHEN and SYDVKM. The DNA for the CDR3 is TGTGCCAGCAGTTTAGCGGAGGCTTCCTACAATGAGCAGTTCTTC. Encoded protein: CASSLAEASYNEQFF.

The chain uses TRBV2 and TRBJ1-2, with D possibly TRBD1 on 5 matching bases. V dropped 6 bases and J dropped 8 bases, with 10 bases sitting between them. The CDR3 has 11 amino acids. Looked up from germline, CDR1 is SNHLY and CDR2 is FYNNEI. CDR3 in DNA: TGTGCCAGCAGAGACAGACTCGGCTACACCTTC. Translating gives CASRDRLGYTF.

The chain links TRBV9 to TRBJ2-1; D might be TRBD1 (6 bases). The germline V and J ends were trimmed by 5 bases and 2 bases, with 11 bases remaining between them. The CDR3 runs 14 residues. Germline V lookup: CDR1 SGDLS, CDR2 YYNGEE. The CDR3 DNA reads as TGTGCCAGCAGTGTCGGACAGACCTACAATGAGCAGTTCTTC. It codes for CASSVGQTYNEQFF.

This clone is medium-sized by share. This sequence joins TRBV6-1 and TRBJ1-1; D might be TRBD1 (5 bases). The CDR3 loop spans 15 amino acids. The germline gives CDR1 MNHNS, CDR2 SASEGT. V dropped 5 bases and J dropped 4 bases, with 17 bases sitting between them. CDR3 region: CASSQRGSGGTEAFF. CDR3 in DNA: TGTGCCAGCAGTCAAAGGGGATCCGGGGGCACTGAAGCTTTCTTT.

This clone was recorded once. The rearrangement joins TRBV19 to TRBJ2-7, with 10 bases identical to TRBD2. V gave up 9 bases and J gave up 0 bases; unmatched junction bases: 2. The CDR3 spans 13 residues. Germline V CDR1 and CDR2: LNHDA, SQIVND (reference sequence). The CDR3 reads CASRTSGSYEQYF. The CDR3 DNA follows: TGTGCCAGCCGGACTAGCGGCTCCTACGAGCAGTACTTC.

The gene calls are TRBV9 and TRBJ1-2, with a tentative D call TRBD1 (6 bases). The germline CDR1 and CDR2 sequences are SGDLS and YYNGEE. The CDR3 extends over 15 amino acids. The V end lost 3 bases, the J end lost 4 bases, and 16 bases lay between the germline ends. Here the CDR3 reads CASSGTAAAGYGYTF. The CDR3 DNA is TGTGCCAGCAGCGGGACAGCCGCTGCCGGCTATGGCTACACCTTC.

The chain has TRBV6-6 and TRBJ2-7, with 12 bases matching TRBD2. Germline V gives CDR1 MNHNY, CDR2 SVGAGI (reference sequence). The CDR3 consists of 16 residues. J was trimmed by 4 bases and V by 8 bases; bases with no gene match: 12. CDR3 sequence: CASLKSLAGGAYEQYF. In nucleotides, the CDR3 is TGTGCCAGCCTTAAATCTCTAGCGGGGGGGGCTTACGAGCAGTACTTC.

This chain joins TRBV4-1 and TRBJ1-6; TRBD1 matches at 7 bases. Germline-derived CDR1 and CDR2 are MGHRA and YSYEKL. The V and J ends lost 0 bases and 10 bases, in that order; junction bases with no gene match: 12. This CDR3 has 17 amino acids. The CDR3 coding sequence is TGCGCCAGCAGCCAAGATGGTGAGGGGGCTCCTGGGTCACCCCTCCACTTT. It is translated as CASSQDGEGAPGSPLHF.

The rearrangement uses TRBV7-6 and TRBJ2-1; the D gene is possibly TRBD2 (7 bases). The CDR3 is 16 residues long. V was pared by 1 base and J by 4 bases, with 14 bases between. Germline V lookup: CDR1 SGHVS, CDR2 FNYEAQ. The CDR3 DNA is TGTGCCAGCAGCTTAGAAGGGGGGGTCGGTTACAATGAGCAGTTCTTC. This codes for CASSLEGGVGYNEQFF.

The chain links TRBV4-1 to TRBJ1-1, with D hard to call. Trimming removed 4 bases at V and 4 bases at J, with 4 bases between. CDR3 length equals 11 residues. In germline, CDR1 is MGHRA, CDR2 YSYEKL. The CDR3 DNA reads TGCGCCAGCAGCCGAGCCACTGAAGCTTTCTTT. Encoded protein: CASSRATEAFF.

CDR3 DNA: TGTGCCAGCAGCCAAAACCTAGCGGACAATGAGCAGTTCTTC. Residues: CASSQNLADNEQFF. The chain recombines TRBV14 with TRBJ2-1; 7 positions match TRBD2. Germline trimming cut 2 bases from V and 5 bases from J; bases unmatched to any gene: 3. This CDR3 spans 14 amino acids. Germline V gives CDR1 SGHDN, CDR2 FVKESK.

The gene calls are TRBV9 and TRBJ2-1, with D hard to call. The CDR3 runs to 14 residues. CDR1 and CDR2 (germline): SGDLS, YYNGEE. Trimming took 3 bases from V and 9 from J, leaving 16 bases between them. CDR3 sequence: CASSGDPVSGEQFF. In DNA, the CDR3 is TGTGCCAGCAGCGGAGACCCAGTTTCGGGTGAGCAGTTCTTC.

V and J are TRBV9 and TRBJ1-2, with 9 bases identical to TRBD1. In germline, CDR1 is SGDLS, CDR2 YYNGEE. Unmatched junction bases numbered 9, after V lost 3 bases and J lost 3 bases. There are 16 residues in the CDR3. The CDR3 DNA sequence: TGTGCCAGCAGCGACCCACAGGGGGCGCTCGACTATGGCTACACCTTC. Protein: CASSDPQGALDYGYTF.

This chain links TRBV18 with TRBJ1-1, with D maybe TRBD1 (5 bases). Trimming removed 7 bases from V and 5 bases from J, with 20 bases in between. The germline V gene encodes CDR1 KGHSH and CDR2 LQKENI. CDR3 length: 15 residues. For the CDR3, the DNA is TGTGCCAGCTTGACTGGAGGGGTGGGTACTACTGAAGCTTTCTTT. Its protein product is CASLTGGVGTTEAFF.

The chain is built from TRBV27 and TRBJ2-1; TRBD2 matches at 13 bases. Per the germline V gene, CDR1 is MNHEY and CDR2 is SMNVEV (reference sequence). The CDR3 length is 16 residues. The V segment lost 5 bases and the J segment 10 bases; nucleotides outside the gene matches: 11. In nucleotides, the CDR3 is TGTGCCAGCAGTCCTCCACTAGCGGGAGGGCCGCGCGAGCAGTTCTTC. It is translated as CASSPPLAGGPREQFF.

The CDR3 DNA reads TGTGCCACCAGCAGAGATCCCGGACTACACTCCTACGAGCAGTACTTC. It yields the protein CATSRDPGLHSYEQYF. The V call is TRBV15, the J call TRBJ2-7; D might be TRBD2 (6 bases). The CDR3 is made up of 16 amino acids. The V end was cut by 0 bases, the J end by 0 bases, with 12 bases between. The germline V gene has CDR1 LNHNV and CDR2 YYDKDF (reference sequence).

V and J are TRBV7-8 and TRBJ2-3; 10 nucleotides line up with TRBD2. The CDR3 is made up of 17 amino acids. The trim removed 5 bases at V and 2 bases at J, leaving 10 bases unmatched. Per the germline V gene, CDR1 is SGHVS and CDR2 is FQNEAQ. DNA of the CDR3: TGTGCCAGCAGCGTCCGCCCAGCGGGGGGGGTCACAGATACGCAGTATTTT. Translated: CASSVRPAGGVTDTQYF.

To note about this clone: Other DNA variants within this sample encode the same CDR3. The chain combines TRBV27 with TRBJ2-7; D is ambiguous. Germline V CDR1 and CDR2: MNHEY, SMNVEV (reference sequence). The V gene lost 2 bases and the J gene lost 2 bases, with 7 bases spanning the gap. The CDR3 length is 13 residues. This CDR3 is CASSLGSTYEQYF. CDR3 DNA: TGTGCCAGCAGTTTAGGCAGTACCTACGAGCAGTACTTC.

The chain links TRBV27 to TRBJ2-1, with TRBD1 matching over 7 bases. V was pared by 5 bases and J by 9 bases, with 4 bases of the junction left unmatched. This CDR3 is built from 12 residues. Germline V gives CDR1 MNHEY, CDR2 SMNVEV (reference sequence). The CDR3 loop reads CASSQQGSEQFF. For the CDR3, the DNA is TGTGCCAGCAGTCAACAGGGGTCTGAGCAGTTCTTC.

The chain carries TRBV2 and TRBJ2-1; 10 nucleotides agree with TRBD2. CDR1 is SNHLY, CDR2 FYNNEI, per germline. CDR3 length equals 16 residues. Unmatched junction bases numbered 6, after V lost 1 base and J lost 6 bases. The CDR3 DNA is TGTGCCAGCAGTGAAGGGTTAGCGGGAGGCATCAATGAGCAGTTCTTC. Translation gives CASSEGLAGGINEQFF. Full variable domain (missing parts from reference TRBV2 and TRBJ2-1): EPEVTQTPSHQVTQMGQEVILRCVPISNHLYFYWYRQILGQKVEFLVSFYNNEISEKSEIFDDQFSVERPDGSNFTLKIRSTKLEDSAMYFCASSEGLAGGINEQFFGPGTRLTVL.

CDR3 region: CASSSGGKNTGELFF. The CDR3 coding sequence is TGTGCCAGCAGCTCTGGAGGCAAAAACACCGGGGAGCTGTTTTTT. V usage is TRBV9 and J usage is TRBJ2-2; tentative D call: TRBD2 (5 bases). Germline CDR1 is SGDLS and CDR2 is YYNGEE. The CDR3 contains 15 residues. Trimming removed 4 bases from V and 2 bases from J, with 12 bases in between.

This chain links TRBV4-2 with TRBJ1-5; D unclear. Germline V gene sequence: CDR1 LGHNA, CDR2 YNFKEQ. This CDR3 spans 15 amino acids. V shed 2 bases and J shed 0 bases, with 8 bases lying between them. The CDR3 region has the DNA TGTGCCAGCAGCCAAAGGCAGGATAGCAATCAGCCCCAGCATTTT. It encodes CASSQRQDSNQPQHF.

CDR3 residues: CASSSGTGGVEKLFF. The CDR3 nucleotides read TGTGCCAGCAGCTCGGGGACAGGGGGCGTTGAAAAACTGTTTTTT. The chain combines TRBV7-2 with TRBJ1-4, with TRBD1 matching 12 bases. Germline-derived CDR1 and CDR2 are SGHTA and FQGNSA. Losses at the gene ends were 4 bases for V and 7 bases for J; bases not matched to a gene: 4. The CDR3 runs 15 residues.

The V gene is TRBV27, the J gene TRBJ2-2; no clear D. This CDR3 spans 13 amino acids. Trimming took 5 bases from V and 8 from J, leaving 12 bases between them. Germline loops: CDR1 MNHEY, CDR2 SMNVEV (reference sequence). In DNA form, the CDR3 reads TGTGCCAGCAGTCACTCAATTTCAGGGGAGCTGTTTTTT. Translation gives CASSHSISGELFF.

The chain recombines TRBV5-6 with TRBJ2-7, with 11 bases fitting TRBD1. The germline V gene has CDR1 SGHDT and CDR2 YYEEEE. CDR3 length equals 16 residues. V dropped 4 bases and J dropped 7; count of bases not matched to a gene: 13. The CDR3 is CASSQIFGQGAGEQYF. CDR3 bases: TGTGCCAGCAGCCAAATCTTCGGACAGGGGGCTGGGGAGCAGTACTTC.